The 28 T cell receptor beta chains below were found in one sample sequenced in a study of human thymus T cells. The thymus tissue came from resections taken during corrective heart surgery. Profiled with immunoSEQ multiplex PCR; TCRdb holds only in-frame clones, not every one. The sample holds some 72,000 clones, just over 95% seen once. The material sequenced was thymus tissue. All receptors derive from a boy in the first two years of life with a congenital heart defect but otherwise immunologically healthy.

The V and J genes are TRBV2 and TRBJ2-3; 8 nucleotides line up with TRBD2. V shed 4 bases, J shed 6 bases, and the junction held 12 bases outside the gene matches. The CDR3 loop spans 16 amino acids. Germline-derived CDR1 and CDR2 are SNHLY and FYNNEI. CDR3 sequence reads: CASSGGSGAPLDTQYF. Written as DNA, the CDR3 is TGTGCCAGCAGTGGAGGTAGCGGGGCCCCACTGGATACGCAGTATTTT.

The CDR3 nucleotides are TGTGCCAGCAGTTTGTTGCGGCGGGACTCCACCCACGAGCAGTACTTC. Its translation is CASSLLRRDSTHEQYF. The rearrangement links TRBV27 to TRBJ2-7; a possible D gene is TRBD2 (6 bases). In germline, CDR1 is MNHEY, CDR2 SMNVEV (reference sequence). The V end lost 3 bases, the J end lost 5 bases, and 20 bases lay between the germline ends. This CDR3 contains 16 residues.

This clone was observed a handful of times. J is TRBJ1-5 and V is TRBV18; D gene uncertain. V lost 4 bases and J lost 0, with 7 bases in between. Looked up from germline, CDR1 is KGHSH and CDR2 is LQKENI. The CDR3 length is 14 residues. In DNA, the CDR3 is TGTGCCAGCTCACAGGGCCATAGCAATCAGCCCCAGCATTTT. This translates into CASSQGHSNQPQHF.

J is TRBJ1-2 and V is TRBV6-5; tentatively, D is TRBD1 (6 bases). The CDR3 runs 14 residues. V lost 3 bases and J 5 bases, leaving 13 bases between the germline ends. The germline gives CDR1 MNHEY, CDR2 SVGAGI. In DNA form, the CDR3 reads TGTGCCAGCAGTTATTTTCCAGGGGAATATGGCTACACCTTC. This translates into CASSYFPGEYGYTF.

The genes are TRBV28 and TRBJ2-1, with TRBD1 matching over 7 bases. Germline assignment: CDR1 MDHEN and CDR2 SYDVKM. This CDR3 is 16 amino acids long. The V gene end was trimmed by 2 bases and the J gene end by 4 bases; junction bases not matched to a gene: 8. The CDR3 DNA follows: TGTGCCAGCAGTTTAGAAGACAGGGCCATATACAATGAGCAGTTCTTC. This translates into CASSLEDRAIYNEQFF. The variable domain in full, completed from reference TRBV28 and TRBJ2-1, reads DVKVTQSSRYLVKRTGEKVFLECVQDMDHENMFWYRQDPGLGLRLIYFSYDVKMKEKGDIPEGYSVSREKKERFSLILESASTNQTSMYLCASSLEDRAIYNEQFFGPGTRLTVL.

The rearrangement uses TRBV20-1 and TRBJ1-1; D is ambiguous. The V gene's germline CDR1 is DFQATT and CDR2 SNEGSKA (reference sequence). This CDR3 is 10 amino acids long. V lost 3 bases and J 8 bases, leaving 7 bases between the germline ends. CDR3 sequence: CSASWQEAFF. In nucleotides, the CDR3 is TGCAGTGCTAGTTGGCAAGAAGCTTTCTTT.

V gene TRBV7-6 combines with J gene TRBJ1-1; TRBD1 matches at 11 bases. The CDR3 contains 18 residues. Losses at the gene ends were 1 base for V and 4 bases for J; bases not matched to a gene: 11. CDR1 SGHVS and CDR2 FNYEAQ come from the germline V gene. CDR3 sequence (DNA): TGTGCCAGCAGCTTAGTCGGGACAGGGGGTTTTAGGGGCACTGAAGCTTTCTTT. It translates to CASSLVGTGGFRGTEAFF.

The rearrangement uses TRBV19 and TRBJ1-2, with 11 bases identical to TRBD1. The junction had 15 bases not matched to a gene; V was cut back by 6 bases and J by 3 bases. The CDR3 loop spans 18 amino acids. Germline lookup yields CDR1 LNHDA and CDR2 SQIVND (reference sequence). CDR3 amino acids: CASRKDRGRIFKDYGYTF. The CDR3 DNA sequence: TGTGCCAGTAGAAAGGACAGGGGGCGCATATTTAAGGACTATGGCTACACCTTC.

V gene TRBV25-1 combines with J gene TRBJ1-3, with D possibly matching TRBD1 (6 bases). Germline CDR1 reads MGHDK; CDR2 reads SYGVNS. V was pared by 4 bases and J by 2 bases, with 18 bases between. The CDR3 is 17 residues long. This chain's CDR3 is CASSASGARWTGNTIYF. The CDR3 DNA follows: TGTGCCAGCAGTGCCTCAGGGGCCAGATGGACTGGAAACACCATATATTTT.

In DNA form, the CDR3 reads TGTGCCAGCAGCGTACAGGGTTACGAAGAGACCCAGTACTTC. Amino acid sequence: CASSVQGYEETQYF. The rearrangement joins TRBV2 to TRBJ2-5, with a possible D match to TRBD1 (6 bases). Germline V lookup: CDR1 SNHLY, CDR2 FYNNEI. There are 14 residues in the CDR3. The V end was cut by 6 bases, the J end by 3 bases, with 14 bases between.

The chain joins TRBV19 to TRBJ2-7, with D possibly TRBD1 on 5 matching bases. The length of the CDR3 is 16 residues. CDR1 is LNHDA and CDR2 is SQIVND in the germline V gene (reference sequence). Trimming left V 3 bases short and J 3 bases short, with 18 bases between. CDR3 coding DNA: TGTGCCAGTAGTATCTGGGGCGGTTCAGGAAACTACGAGCAGTACTTC. Translating gives CASSIWGGSGNYEQYF.

This clone was recorded only once. The J gene is TRBJ2-3, the V gene TRBV4-2, with D possibly TRBD1 on 6 matching bases. Per germline, CDR1 LGHNA and CDR2 YNFKEQ. The ends were cut back, 0 bases at V and 1 base at J, with 20 bases in the middle. This CDR3 contains 19 residues. CDR3 loop: CASSQEDRRRKGGTDTQYF. Written as DNA, the CDR3 is TGTGCCAGCAGCCAAGAGGATCGCCGCCGAAAGGGGGGCACAGATACGCAGTATTTT.

The chain links TRBV7-2 to TRBJ1-1; D not resolved. Trimming pared 5 bases from V and 1 base from J, leaving 11 bases between. The CDR3 runs 14 residues. Germline V gene lookup returns CDR1 SGHTA and CDR2 FQGNSA. CDR3 region: CASSPGWGNTEAFF. CDR3 DNA sequence: TGTGCCAGCAGCCCCGGATGGGGGAACACTGAAGCTTTCTTT.

This chain joins TRBV4-2 and TRBJ2-7; D not resolved. Germline V gene lookup returns CDR1 LGHNA and CDR2 YNFKEQ. The CDR3 totals 18 residues. Deletions cut 0 bases from V and 1 base from J, with 19 bases between. The CDR3 coding sequence is TGTGCCAGCAGCCAAGATCGATGGGTTCGCGGTACTTCCTACGAGCAGTACTTC. It codes for CASSQDRWVRGTSYEQYF.

The chain couples TRBV6-1 to TRBJ1-2; 9 bases match TRBD1. Unmatched junction bases numbered 9, after V lost 7 bases and J lost 3 bases. The CDR3 has 15 residues. CDR1 and CDR2 (germline): MNHNS, SASEGT. CDR3 sequence reads: CASTIRDRAYYGYTF. The DNA for the CDR3 is TGTGCCAGCACAATCCGGGACAGGGCTTACTATGGCTACACCTTC.

The V and J genes are TRBV4-2 and TRBJ2-3, with 7 bases lining up with TRBD2. The V gene's germline CDR1 is LGHNA and CDR2 YNFKEQ. This CDR3 region has 16 residues. V dropped 1 base and J dropped 5; count of bases not matched to a gene: 9. Here the CDR3 DNA reads TGTGCCAGCAGCCAAGGAGGGATGGCGGGAGAAGATACGCAGTATTTT. It is translated as CASSQGGMAGEDTQYF.

The gene calls are TRBV9 and TRBJ1-3, with a weak D call TRBD1 (5 bases). The CDR3 is made up of 13 amino acids. V was trimmed by 4 bases and J by 4 bases, leaving 9 bases between them. Per germline, CDR1 SGDLS and CDR2 YYNGEE. The CDR3 reads CASSRRVGNTIYF. The CDR3 DNA reads TGTGCCAGCAGCCGCAGGGTGGGAAACACCATATATTTT.

The rearrangement links TRBV2 to TRBJ1-1; D gene uncertain. Per the germline V gene, CDR1 is SNHLY and CDR2 is FYNNEI. The V and J ends lost 3 bases and 0 bases respectively, with 14 bases between them. The CDR3 totals 16 residues. This CDR3 is CASSDLRTALNTEAFF. CDR3 DNA sequence: TGTGCCAGCAGTGACCTAAGGACGGCCTTGAACACTGAAGCTTTCTTT.

This clone was observed a single time. This sequence joins TRBV6-5 and TRBJ1-2; D uncertain. The CDR3 has 14 amino acids. Germline V gene lookup returns CDR1 MNHEY and CDR2 SVGAGI. Trimming shortened V by 6 bases and J by 8 bases, and 19 bases separated the two germline ends. The DNA of the CDR3 is TGTGCCAGCAGCGAACTCGGTGGAGTGGGAGGCTACACCTTC. Protein sequence: CASSELGGVGGYTF.

The rearrangement links TRBV18 to TRBJ1-2, with 7 nucleotides matching TRBD1. With 5 bases clipped from V and 8 bases from J, the junction kept 11 bases outside the gene matches. Germline CDR1 reads KGHSH; CDR2 reads LQKENI. CDR3 length: 14 amino acids. The CDR3 loop is CASSATGRLIGYTF. DNA for the CDR3: TGTGCCAGCTCAGCGACAGGGCGGCTAATCGGCTACACCTTC.

The chain combines TRBV21-1 with TRBJ2-7; the D call in the table, TRBD2, was not verified against the DNA. TRBV21-1 has pseudogene status. The CDR3 covers 17 residues. CDR3 sequence (DNA): TGTGCCAGCAGCAAACTAGGAGCGGGAGGGATTCCCCACGAGCAGTACTTC. Translating it yields CASSKLGAGGIPHEQYF.

V is TRBV7-2 and J is TRBJ1-6, with D possibly being TRBD1 (5 bases). Trimming stripped 6 bases from V and 6 bases from J, with 12 bases between. The CDR3 covers 14 residues. Germline CDR1 SGHTA, CDR2 FQGNSA. Written as DNA, the CDR3 is TGTGCCAGCAGACCCAGGGAACCTAATTCACCCCTCCACTTT. This encodes CASRPREPNSPLHF. Together with reference TRBV7-2 and TRBJ1-6, the CDR3 gives the full variable domain: GAGVSQSPSNKVTEKGKDVELRCDPISGHTALYWYRQSLGQGLEFLIYFQGNSAPDKSGLPSDRFSAERTGGSVSTLTIQRTQQEDSAVYLCASRPREPNSPLHFGNGTRLTVT.

The rearrangement links TRBV14 to TRBJ1-2; 10 positions match TRBD1. Trimming at V came to 2 bases and at J to 4 bases, leaving 16 bases not matched to a gene. This CDR3 contains 19 residues. In germline, CDR1 is SGHDN, CDR2 FVKESK. The CDR3 sequence: CASSQTGTGEICSTYGYTF. For the CDR3, the DNA is TGTGCCAGCAGCCAAACCGGGACAGGGGAGATCTGTTCCACCTATGGCTACACCTTC. Full variable domain (remainder filled in from reference TRBV14 and TRBJ1-2): EAGVTQFPSHSVIEKGQTVTLRCDPISGHDNLYWYRRVMGKEIKFLLHFVKESKQDESGMPNNRFLAERTGGTYSTLKVQPAELEDSGVYFCASSQTGTGEICSTYGYTFGSGTRLTVV.

The rearrangement links TRBV11-2 to TRBJ2-1; 9 bases match TRBD2. Trimming cost V 0 bases and J 0 bases; bases outside gene matches: 6. The CDR3 runs 18 residues. Germline assignment: CDR1 SGHAT and CDR2 FQNNGV. The CDR3 DNA sequence: TGTGCCAGCAGCTTAGATAGAGCGGGGGGAAGCTCCTACAATGAGCAGTTCTTC. Its translation: CASSLDRAGGSSYNEQFF.

The rearrangement joins TRBV14 to TRBJ1-1; maybe TRBD1 (5 bases). Germline loops: CDR1 SGHDN, CDR2 FVKESK. CDR3 length: 18 residues. V lost 6 bases and J 1 base, leaving 24 bases between the germline ends. CDR3 in DNA: TGTGCCAGCAGACCCCCCGTGGGGCTCGGTGATTCGAACACTGAAGCTTTCTTT. The encoded protein is CASRPPVGLGDSNTEAFF.

The chain is built from TRBV19 and TRBJ2-5, with TRBD2 matching 11 bases. V lost 3 bases to trimming and J lost 5 bases; unmatched junction nucleotides: 8. The germline gives CDR1 LNHDA, CDR2 SQIVND (reference sequence). The CDR3 has 16 amino acids. The CDR3 sequence: CASSIRTSGPWETQYF. CDR3 DNA: TGTGCCAGTAGTATCCGGACTAGCGGGCCCTGGGAGACCCAGTACTTC.

The chain has TRBV4-1 and TRBJ1-2; 7 bases match TRBD1. CDR3 size: 19 residues. Germline CDR1 is MGHRA and CDR2 is YSYEKL. The ends lost 6 bases at V and 2 bases at J; junction bases unmatched: 21. The CDR3 reads CASSTYQEGQANSNYGYTF. The CDR3 coding sequence is TGCGCCAGCAGTACCTACCAGGAAGGACAGGCTAACTCCAACTATGGCTACACCTTC.

CDR3 sequence: CASSPGSRALNSPLHF. CDR3 DNA sequence: TGTGCCAGCAGCCCAGGGTCGAGGGCCCTTAATTCACCCCTCCACTTT. J is TRBJ1-6 and V is TRBV5-5, with a weak D call TRBD1 (5 bases). CDR1 is SGHKS, CDR2 YYEKEE, per germline (reference sequence). The germline V and J ends were trimmed by 4 bases and 6 bases, with 17 bases remaining between them. The CDR3 totals 16 residues. The variable domain in full, with the rest retrieved from reference TRBV5-5 and TRBJ1-6, is DAGVTQSPTHLIKTRGQQVTLRCSPISGHKSVSWYQQVLGQGPQFIFQYYEKEERGRGNFPDRFSARQFPNYSSELNVNALLLGDSALYLCASSPGSRALNSPLHFGNGTRLTVT.